Listed here is a single TCR beta chain. The source of the sample is a study of patients and donors after allogeneic stem cell transplantation. V gave up 6 bases and J gave up 4 bases; unmatched junction bases: 11. The CDR3 extends over 17 amino acids. Germline V gene sequence: CDR1 DFQATT, CDR2 SNEGSKA (reference sequence). TCRdb passed the RT-PCR reads through MiXCR, listing each CDR3 protein once. The data show 200,000 to 250,000 distinct CDR3 sequences, with roughly 15% seen just once and around 10% held by the top ten. This chain uses TRBV20-1 with TRBJ2-3, with 15 bases fitting TRBD2. The sequence came from a human donor who was either an allogeneic HSCT recipient or a stem cell or donor lymphocyte infusion donor (not recorded which). It is not recorded whose cells these are; they may come from a transplant donor. The sequencing sample was made of blood, either unsorted or a sorted T cell fraction (not recorded which). The CDR3 protein is CSAIGGLAGGRPDTQYF. CDR3 DNA: TGCAGTGCAATAGGGGGACTAGCGGGGGGCCGACCAGATACGCAGTATTTT.